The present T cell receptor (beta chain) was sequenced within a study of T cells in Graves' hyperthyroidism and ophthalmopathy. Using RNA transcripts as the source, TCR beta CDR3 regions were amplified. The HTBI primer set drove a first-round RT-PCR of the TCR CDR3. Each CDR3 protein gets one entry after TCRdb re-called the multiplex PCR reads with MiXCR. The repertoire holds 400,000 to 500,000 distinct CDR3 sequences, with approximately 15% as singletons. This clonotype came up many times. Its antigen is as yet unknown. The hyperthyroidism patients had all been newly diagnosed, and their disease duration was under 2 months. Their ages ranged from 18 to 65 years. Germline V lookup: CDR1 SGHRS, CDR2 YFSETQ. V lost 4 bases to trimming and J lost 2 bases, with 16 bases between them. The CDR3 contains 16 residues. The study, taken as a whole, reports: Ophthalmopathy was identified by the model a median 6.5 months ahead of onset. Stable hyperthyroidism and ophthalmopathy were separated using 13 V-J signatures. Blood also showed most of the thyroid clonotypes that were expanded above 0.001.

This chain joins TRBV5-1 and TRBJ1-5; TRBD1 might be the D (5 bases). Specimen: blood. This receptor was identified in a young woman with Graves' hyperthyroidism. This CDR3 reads CASSPSGGWGNQPQHF. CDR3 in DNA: TGCGCCAGCAGCCCGAGTGGGGGTTGGGGCAATCAGCCCCAGCATTTT.